This T cell receptor beta chain was recorded in a study of T cell clones after liver transplantation. Study details: Liver transplant recipients had immunosuppression withdrawal attempted within 2 years. HCV positivity affected three of eight recipients; the rest lacked autoimmune or viral indications. Study-level findings and limits: Post-transplant time points were not standardized, so conclusions are preliminary. Donor-reactive sequences fell more than third party-reactive ones, suggesting partial deletion.

The CDR3 consists of 15 residues. The ends lost 3 bases at V and 2 bases at J; junction bases unmatched: 6. Looked up from germline, CDR1 is SGDLS and CDR2 is YYNGEE. As concerns this clone: Its target is unknown.

Here immunoSEQ multiplex PCR was the method, and the copy in TCRdb shows in-frame clones only, minus some. The sample carries tens of thousands of clones, about 92% recorded once. The source was CD4+ T cells from blood, collected before liver transplant. The V gene is TRBV9, the J gene TRBJ2-3; 7 bases align to TRBD2. This receptor was taken from a human donor who received a liver transplant. The DNA for the CDR3 is TGTGCCAGCAGCGACCGACTAGCTTCCACAGATACGCAGTATTTT. Protein product: CASSDRLASTDTQYF. The full variable domain, in which reference TRBV9 and TRBJ2-3 provide the parts outside the CDR3, is DSGVTQTPKHLITATGQRVTLRCSPRSGDLSVYWYQQSLDQGLQFLIQYYNGEERAKGNILERFSAQQFPDLHSELNLSSLELGDSALYFCASSDRLASTDTQYFGPGTRLTVL.